The present T cell receptor beta chain was sequenced within a study of blood T cell repertoires in COVID-19. CDR1 LGHDT and CDR2 YNNKEL come from the germline V gene (reference sequence). With V trimmed by 3 bases and J by 10 bases, 10 bases remained unmatched. The CDR3 loop spans 14 amino acids. Some clones are missing from TCRdb's copy, which holds only in-frame ones; the method was immunoSEQ multiplex PCR. The profile covers about 320,000 clones, with roughly 91% appearing a single time and approximately 12% taken by the ten largest. The material sequenced was peripheral blood. This receptor was taken from a woman aged 30 to 39 with COVID-19, enrolled during active disease. V gene TRBV3-1 (or the pseudogene TRBV3-2) combines with J gene TRBJ1-2; 8 bases align to TRBD1. The CDR3: CASSQTMGGQVYTF. DNA for the CDR3: TGTGCCAGCAGCCAGACGATGGGGGGACAGGTCTACACCTTC.